A single sample is the source of the 26 T cell receptor beta chains below, sequenced in a study of T cells in Graves' hyperthyroidism and ophthalmopathy. What was amplified from RNA transcripts were TCR beta CDR3 regions. The study used the HTBI primer set for a first-round RT-PCR of the TCR CDR3. TCRdb re-analysed the multiplex PCR reads in MiXCR, keeping a single row per CDR3 protein. Of hundreds of thousands of distinct CDR3 sequences in the sample, around 15% were seen once. Sequencing was carried out using blood. These receptors originate from a young woman with Graves' hyperthyroidism.

This clonotype was observed at least ten times. CDR3 amino acids: CASSAQGLERTQYF. The CDR3 DNA reads as TGTGCCAGCAGCGCCCAGGGATTAGAGCGGACCCAGTACTTC. The chain recombines TRBV11-1 with TRBJ2-5; D possibly corresponds to TRBD1 (5 bases). CDR1 and CDR2 from the germline V gene are SGHAT and FQDESV (reference sequence). The V and J ends lost 5 bases and 7 bases respectively, with 17 bases between them. CDR3 length: 14 residues.

This clonotype has at least ten counts. This chain joins TRBV2 and TRBJ1-1, with no clear D. CDR1 is SNHLY and CDR2 is FYNNEI in the germline V gene. V lost 4 bases and J lost 5, with 8 bases in between. The CDR3 covers 12 residues. The CDR3 DNA sequence: TGTGCCAGCAGTGGACGGCGAACTGAAGCTTTCTTT. Its protein is CASSGRRTEAFF.

This clonotype was detected a few times. This chain uses TRBV12-3 or TRBV12-4 with TRBJ2-2, with unresolved D. V was clipped by 8 bases and J by 5 bases, with 9 bases between them. The CDR3 covers 12 residues. CDR3 nucleotide sequence: TGTGCCAGCTGTCGTGGGACCGGGGAGCTGTTTTTT. As protein: CASCRGTGELFF.

This clonotype came up many times. The genes are TRBV20-1 and TRBJ2-5, with D possibly TRBD1 on 6 matching bases. The V end was cut by 6 bases, the J end by 7 bases, with 18 bases between. Germline CDR1 reads DFQATT; CDR2 reads SNEGSKA (reference sequence). The CDR3 covers 13 residues. The CDR3 region has the DNA TGCAGTGCGGGTCCTACAGGGAGCTCGACCCAGTACTTC. Amino acids: CSAGPTGSSTQYF.

About this clonotype: Being one base from a much bigger clone, this may be a read error. The conserved final phenylalanine or tryptophan is absent from the CDR3, which likely points to a read error. The gene calls are TRBV7-9 and TRBJ1-1; unclear D gene. Germline lookup yields CDR1 SEHNR and CDR2 FQNEAQ (reference sequence). CDR3 length equals 12 residues. Between the trimmed V and J ends, which lost 7 bases and 2 bases, there was a span of 8 bases. In DNA form, the CDR3 reads TGTGCCAGCATGGACCTTAACACTGAAGCTTTCTCT. It is translated as CASMDLNTEAFS.

This clonotype showed up many times. The chain links TRBV4-1 to TRBJ2-7; 9 bases fit TRBD2. Germline CDR1 reads MGHRA; CDR2 reads YSYEKL. The CDR3 runs to 13 residues. The V gene end was trimmed by 3 bases and the J gene end by 5 bases; junction bases not matched to a gene: 2. Here the CDR3 DNA reads TGCGCCAGCAGCCACACTAGCGGGCACGAGCAGTACTTC. The encoded protein is CASSHTSGHEQYF.

The table lists this clonotype with many counts. This chain connects TRBV5-1 to TRBJ1-1, with D maybe TRBD1 (6 bases). The germline V gene encodes CDR1 SGHRS and CDR2 YFSETQ. The CDR3 sequence is 13 residues long. V lost 5 bases and J 10 bases, leaving 18 bases between the germline ends. CDR3 sequence (DNA): TGCGCCAGCAGTTACCCAGGGGAGGAGGTAGCTTTCTTT. Translation gives CASSYPGEEVAFF. The variable domain in full, completed from reference TRBV5-1 and TRBJ1-1, reads KAGVTQTPRYLIKTRGQQVTLSCSPISGHRSVSWYQQTPGQGLQFLFEYFSETQRNKGNFPGRFSGRQFSNSRSEMNVSTLELGDSALYLCASSYPGEEVAFFGQGTRLTVV.

This clonotype was counted only a few times. This chain joins TRBV6-4 and TRBJ2-2; maybe TRBD2 (5 bases). This CDR3 is built from 15 residues. Trimming took off 5 bases at V and 1 base at J, with 11 bases between the two ends. The germline CDR1 and CDR2 sequences are MRHNA and SNTAGT. This CDR3 reads CASSPTSKNTGELFF. The CDR3 DNA reads as TGTGCCAGCAGTCCTACTAGTAAGAACACCGGGGAGCTGTTTTTT.

This clonotype was seen at least ten times. The V gene is TRBV27, the J gene TRBJ2-7, with 10 bases that match TRBD2. Germline lookup yields CDR1 MNHEY and CDR2 SMNVEV (reference sequence). The CDR3 sequence is 17 residues long. Germline trimming cut 4 bases from V and 2 bases from J; bases unmatched to any gene: 11. The CDR3 DNA reads TGTGCCAGCAGTTCCTTGTCCCTAGCGGGGGCAACCTACGAGCAGTACTTC. This translates into CASSSLSLAGATYEQYF.

This clonotype was counted many times. In DNA form, the CDR3 reads TGTGCCAGCAGCCACAGGGTTAGCTCCTACGAGCAGTACTTC. Protein: CASSHRVSSYEQYF. The chain carries TRBV7-9 and TRBJ2-7; D may be TRBD1 (6 bases). This CDR3 region has 14 residues. CDR1 SEHNR and CDR2 FQNEAQ come from the germline V gene (reference sequence). The ends were cut back, 5 bases at V and 0 bases at J, with 11 bases in the middle.

This clonotype was counted at least ten times. This rearrangement joins TRBV7-9 to TRBJ2-1; no firm D call. Per germline, CDR1 SEHNR and CDR2 FQNEAQ (reference sequence). The CDR3 covers 15 residues. The V gene lost 3 bases and the J gene lost 4 bases, with 13 bases spanning the gap. CDR3 DNA sequence: TGTGCCAGCAGCTTGGTGGTGGGCTCTTACAATGAGCAGTTCTTC. Protein product: CASSLVVGSYNEQFF.

The rearrangement links TRBV24-1 to TRBJ1-6; D might be TRBD1 (5 bases). The CDR3 covers 16 residues. V was pared by 10 bases and J by 6 bases, with 21 bases between. Looked up from germline, CDR1 is KGHDR and CDR2 is SFDVKD. In nucleotides, the CDR3 is TGTGCCACAGGGGCCAGGGTTGGCTTATTTAATTCACCCCTCCACTTT. As protein: CATGARVGLFNSPLHF.

The chain carries TRBV12-3 or TRBV12-4 and TRBJ2-2, with D maybe TRBD2 (5 bases). This CDR3 has 16 residues. Between the trimmed V and J ends, which lost 6 bases and 4 bases, there was a span of 18 bases. CDR3 coding DNA: TGTGCCAGCAGGCCGGGGATAGTTGGAAGCACCGGGGAGCTGTTTTTT. Its protein is CASRPGIVGSTGELFF.

The chain has TRBV9 and TRBJ2-7, with D possibly being TRBD2 (5 bases). Germline V gene sequence: CDR1 SGDLS, CDR2 YYNGEE. Trimming removed 0 bases at V and 3 bases at J, with 19 bases between. The CDR3 contains 17 residues. The CDR3 nucleotides are TGTGCCAGCAGCGTAGGAGGGCGTGGGCTCTCTATCTACGAGCAGTACTTC. Amino acid sequence: CASSVGGRGLSIYEQYF.

The V and J genes are TRBV20-1 and TRBJ2-1, with TRBD2 matching over 7 bases. The CDR3 is 18 amino acids. In germline, CDR1 is DFQATT, CDR2 SNEGSKA (reference sequence). Unmatched junction bases numbered 16, after V lost 1 base and J lost 4 bases. The CDR3 region has the DNA TGCAGTGCTAGAGGGCCTCGCGTCGGCGGGAGAGGATACAATGAGCAGTTCTTC. Its protein is CSARGPRVGGRGYNEQFF.

The sample holds a few counts of this clonotype. CDR3 amino acids: CASSLAAGGPPHNEQFF. The CDR3 nucleotides are TGTGCCAGCAGCTTAGCGGCGGGAGGGCCTCCCCACAATGAGCAGTTCTTC. The chain has TRBV7-8 and TRBJ2-1; 9 bases map to TRBD2. V shed 0 bases and J 5 bases; nucleotides not matched to a gene: 8. The CDR3 covers 17 residues. Germline-derived CDR1 and CDR2 are SGHVS and FQNEAQ.

This clonotype has at least ten counts. This chain uses TRBV7-8 with TRBJ2-1; D is uncertain. The CDR3 extends over 14 amino acids. Trimming took off 2 bases at V and 10 bases at J, with 15 bases between the two ends. Per germline, CDR1 SGHVS and CDR2 FQNEAQ. CDR3 sequence (DNA): TGTGCCAGCAGCTTATTAATCCTTGCACCGGAGCAGTTCTTC. It translates to CASSLLILAPEQFF.

This clonotype was seen more than once but under ten times. The V gene is TRBV7-3, the J gene TRBJ2-1; 9 bases are a match to TRBD2. This CDR3 has 13 amino acids. The junction had 7 bases not matched to a gene; V was cut back by 2 bases and J by 14 bases. The germline V gene encodes CDR1 SGHTA and CDR2 FQGTGA. CDR3 nucleotides: TGTGCCAGCAGCTTATTGGCGGGAGGGAAGGAGTTCTTC. It codes for CASSLLAGGKEFF. Complete variable domain (other parts from reference TRBV7-3 and TRBJ2-1): GAGVSQTPSNKVTEKGKYVELRCDPISGHTALYWYRQSLGQGPEFLIYFQGTGAADDSGLPNDRFFAVRPEGSVSTLKIQRTERGDSAVYLCASSLLAGGKEFFGPGTRLTVL.

This clonotype was observed a handful of times. The V and J genes are TRBV28 and TRBJ1-4; 7 bases fit TRBD1. V was clipped by 5 bases and J by 6 bases; unmatched bases: 6. The CDR3 loop spans 14 amino acids. Germline assignment: CDR1 MDHEN and CDR2 SYDVKM. This CDR3 is CASSAGGQDEKLFF. In DNA form, the CDR3 reads TGTGCCAGCAGTGCAGGGGGGCAGGATGAAAAACTGTTTTTT.

This clonotype was detected ten times or more. This sequence joins TRBV30 and TRBJ2-1; D may be TRBD1 or TRBD2 (5 bases each). This CDR3 comprises 13 residues. Trimming cost V 3 bases and J 5 bases, with 11 bases left between them. Germline CDR1 is GTSNPN and CDR2 is SVGIG (reference sequence). The CDR3 region has the DNA TGTGCCTGGAGCCTCCGGGGCAACAATGAGCAGTTCTTC. This sequence encodes CAWSLRGNNEQFF.

This clonotype turned up a few times. V and J are TRBV2 and TRBJ2-1; TRBD2 is a possible D gene (6 bases). The CDR3 has 11 amino acids. Looked up from germline, CDR1 is SNHLY and CDR2 is FYNNEI. V was clipped by 1 base and J by 15 bases, with 10 bases between them. CDR3 nucleotides: TGTGCCAGCAGTGAAGTCGGAGCGGGGTTCTTC. It is translated as CASSEVGAGFF. The variable domain in full, completed from reference TRBV2 and TRBJ2-1, reads EPEVTQTPSHQVTQMGQEVILRCVPISNHLYFYWYRQILGQKVEFLVSFYNNEISEKSEIFDDQFSVERPDGSNFTLKIRSTKLEDSAMYFCASSEVGAGFFGPGTRLTVL.

This clonotype was picked up many times. The rearrangement joins TRBV7-3 to TRBJ1-4; maybe TRBD1 (5 bases). Trimming cost V 4 bases and J 10 bases, with 19 bases left between them. The CDR3 is made up of 15 amino acids. Germline V lookup: CDR1 SGHTA, CDR2 FQGTGA. The CDR3 sequence: CASSYTRQGKAKLFF. The DNA of the CDR3 is TGTGCCAGCAGCTACACCAGGCAGGGTAAAGCAAAACTGTTTTTT.

This clonotype was detected only a few times. The rearrangement uses TRBV28 and TRBJ2-2; 11 nucleotides align to TRBD1. Germline CDR1 reads MDHEN; CDR2 reads SYDVKM. The CDR3 totals 16 residues. V was clipped by 3 bases and J by 4 bases; unmatched bases: 4. The CDR3 region is CASSFSGTGGTGELFF. CDR3 in DNA: TGTGCCAGCAGTTTTAGCGGGACAGGGGGCACCGGGGAGCTGTTTTTT.

The rearrangement joins TRBV7-8 to TRBJ1-2; 8 bases agree with TRBD1. Germline lookup yields CDR1 SGHVS and CDR2 FQNEAQ. With V trimmed by 5 bases and J by 2 bases, 13 bases remained unmatched. This CDR3 region has 17 residues. CDR3 bases: TGTGCCAGCAGCACCCGACAGGGGCACAACCTCAACTATGGCTACACCTTC. It encodes CASSTRQGHNLNYGYTF.

This clonotype showed up many times. The V call is TRBV27, the J call TRBJ2-1; TRBD2 matches 15 bases. The germline CDR1 and CDR2 sequences are MNHEY and SMNVEV (reference sequence). V shed 4 bases and J 8 bases; nucleotides not matched to a gene: 6. The CDR3 consists of 16 residues. CDR3 bases: TGTGCCAGCAGTTGGACTAGCGGGAGGGCCAGGGATGAGCAGTTCTTC. It yields the protein CASSWTSGRARDEQFF.

This clonotype was recorded at least ten times. The V call is TRBV6-5, the J call TRBJ2-7; D is undetermined. The CDR3 sequence is 15 residues long. Germline CDR1 is MNHEY and CDR2 is SVGAGI. Trimming removed 2 bases from V and 2 bases from J, with 13 bases in between. CDR3 nucleotides: TGTGCCAGCAGTTACAGCCCTCGTGGGCCCTACGAGCAGTACTTC. This translates into CASSYSPRGPYEQYF.